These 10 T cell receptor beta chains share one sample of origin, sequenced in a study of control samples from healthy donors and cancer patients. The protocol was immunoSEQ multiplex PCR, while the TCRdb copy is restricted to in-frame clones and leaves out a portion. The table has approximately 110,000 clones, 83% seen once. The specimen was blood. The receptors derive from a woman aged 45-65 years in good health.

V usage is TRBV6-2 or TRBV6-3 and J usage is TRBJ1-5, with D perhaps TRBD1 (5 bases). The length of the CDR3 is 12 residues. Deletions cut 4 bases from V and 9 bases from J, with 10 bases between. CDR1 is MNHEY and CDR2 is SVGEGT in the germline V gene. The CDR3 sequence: CASSSEGRPQHF. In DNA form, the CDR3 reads TGTGCCAGCAGTTCCGAGGGGAGGCCCCAGCATTTT.

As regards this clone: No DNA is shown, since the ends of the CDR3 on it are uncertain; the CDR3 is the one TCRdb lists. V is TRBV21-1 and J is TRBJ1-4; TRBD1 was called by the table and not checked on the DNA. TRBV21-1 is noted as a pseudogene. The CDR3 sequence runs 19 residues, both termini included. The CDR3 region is CASSKGLPGQKGGMKNCFF.

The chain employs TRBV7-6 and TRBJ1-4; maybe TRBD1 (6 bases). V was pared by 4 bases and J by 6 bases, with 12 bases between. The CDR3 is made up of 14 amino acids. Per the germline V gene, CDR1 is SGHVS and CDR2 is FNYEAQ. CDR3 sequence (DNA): TGTGCCAGCAGCTCGGGACAACGGGATGAAAAACTGTTTTTT. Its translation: CASSSGQRDEKLFF. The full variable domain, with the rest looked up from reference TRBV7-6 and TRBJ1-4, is GAGVSQSPRYKVTKRGQDVALRCDPISGHVSLYWYRQALGQGPEFLTYFNYEAQQDKSGLPNDRFSAERPEGSISTLTIQRTEQRDSAMYRCASSSGQRDEKLFFGSGTQLSVL.

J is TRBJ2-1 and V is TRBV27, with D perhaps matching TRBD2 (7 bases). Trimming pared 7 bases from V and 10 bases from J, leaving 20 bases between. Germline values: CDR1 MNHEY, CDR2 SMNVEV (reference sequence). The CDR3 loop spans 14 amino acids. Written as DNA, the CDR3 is TGTGCCAGCAATAGTGGCAGGGGAGGGGAGGAGCAGTTCTTC. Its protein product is CASNSGRGGEEQFF.

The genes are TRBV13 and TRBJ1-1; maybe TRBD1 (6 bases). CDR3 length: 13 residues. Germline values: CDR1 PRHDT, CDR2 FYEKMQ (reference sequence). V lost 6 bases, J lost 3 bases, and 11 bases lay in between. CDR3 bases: TGTGCCAGCAGTCAGACAGGTTACACTGAAGCTTTCTTT. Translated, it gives CASSQTGYTEAFF.

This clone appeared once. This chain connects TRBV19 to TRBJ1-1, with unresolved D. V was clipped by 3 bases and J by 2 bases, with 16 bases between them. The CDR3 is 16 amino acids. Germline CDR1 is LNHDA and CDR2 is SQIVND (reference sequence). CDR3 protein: CASSILRVAGNTEAFF. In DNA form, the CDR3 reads TGTGCCAGTAGTATCTTGCGGGTAGCCGGAAACACTGAAGCTTTCTTT.

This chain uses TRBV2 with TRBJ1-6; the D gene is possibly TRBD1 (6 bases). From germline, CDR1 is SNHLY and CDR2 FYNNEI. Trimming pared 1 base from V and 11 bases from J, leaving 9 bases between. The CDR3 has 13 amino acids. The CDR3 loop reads CASSEGGRTPLHF. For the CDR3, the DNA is TGTGCCAGCAGTGAAGGGGGGCGGACACCCCTCCACTTT.

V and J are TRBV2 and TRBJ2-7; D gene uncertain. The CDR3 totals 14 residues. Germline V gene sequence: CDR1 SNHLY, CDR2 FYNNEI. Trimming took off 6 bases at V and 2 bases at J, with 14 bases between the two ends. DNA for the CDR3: TGTGCCAGCAGCCAAACGACCCTTGCCTACGAGCAGTACTTC. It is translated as CASSQTTLAYEQYF.

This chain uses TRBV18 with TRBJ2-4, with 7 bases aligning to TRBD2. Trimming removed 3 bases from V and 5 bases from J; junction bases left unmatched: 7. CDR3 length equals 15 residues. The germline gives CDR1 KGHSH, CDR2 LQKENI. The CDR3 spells CASSPVSGRENIQYF. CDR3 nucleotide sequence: TGTGCCAGCTCACCTGTGAGTGGGAGGGAAAACATTCAGTACTTC. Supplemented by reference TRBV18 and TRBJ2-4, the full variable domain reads NAGVMQNPRHLVRRRGQEARLRCSPMKGHSHVYWYRQLPEEGLKFMVYLQKENIIDESGMPKERFSAEFPKEGPSILRIQQVVRGDSAAYFCASSPVSGRENIQYFGAGTRLSVL.

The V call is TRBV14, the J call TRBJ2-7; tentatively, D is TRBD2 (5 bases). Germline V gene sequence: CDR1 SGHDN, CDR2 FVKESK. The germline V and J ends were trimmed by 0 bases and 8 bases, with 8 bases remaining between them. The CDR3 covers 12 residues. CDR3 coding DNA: TGTGCCAGCAGCCAAGAGAGGAGGCAGCAGTACTTC. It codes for CASSQERRQQYF.